This is a list of T cell receptor beta chains from one sample in a study of response to subunit inactivated influenza vaccine. TCRdb used MiXCR to reprocess the RT-PCR reads, holding one entry per CDR3 protein. The data show just under 550,000 distinct CDR3 sequences, under 30% seen once. The sample was also reused in another study, on T cells expressing NK-cell markers.

Sample: CD4+ T cells sorted from PBMCs, taken 11 to 12 days after vaccination. These TCRs come from a man aged 50-60 years who received an inactivated influenza vaccine. Each CDR3 is given with its conserved first and last residue. D genes are given only for firm matches. Part of the rows lack a size; the others show once, few, many or a class for expanded clones.

NA	TRBJ1-5	TRBV19	NA	TGTGCCAGTAGTATGCAACAGGCGGGTGGGAGCAATCAGCCCCAGCATTTT	CASSMQQAGGSNQPQHF
TRBD1	TRBJ2-7	TRBV7-8	once	TGTGCCAGCAGCTTAGCGAGGTTCAGGGGGCTGGTCGAGCAGTACTTC	CASSLARFRGLVEQYF
NA	TRBJ2-2	TRBV12-3/TRBV12-4	NA	TGTGCCAGTTTAAAACAAAAAGACGGGGAGCTGTTTTTT	CASLKQKDGELFF
NA	TRBJ1-1	TRBV7-2	many	TGTGCCAGCAGCCCAGGGACGGAGAACACTGAAGCTTTCTTT	CASSPGTENTEAFF
NA	TRBJ2-6	TRBV6-5	few	TGTGCCAGCAGTTACTCCGGGGACTTAGGGGCCAACGTCCTGACTTTC	CASSYSGDLGANVLTF
NA	TRBJ2-5	TRBV6-2/TRBV6-3	NA	TGTGCCAGCAGTTACACCGGGCCCCAGGGGACCCAGTACTTC	CASSYTGPQGTQYF
NA	TRBJ2-3	TRBV4-3	few	TGCGCCAGCAGCCAAGATCAGCAGACGCAGTATTTT	CASSQDQQTQYF
TRBD2	TRBJ2-1	TRBV7-6	once	TGTGCCAGCAGCTCAGACTTGTACCGCGGGACTACATACAATGAGCAGTTCTTC	CASSSDLYRGTTYNEQFF
NA	TRBJ2-3	TRBV4-3	NA	TGCGCCAGCAGCCAAATCAACGGAGTCACAGATACGCAGTATTTT	CASSQINGVTDTQYF
NA	TRBJ2-7	TRBV20-1	NA	TGCAGTGCTAGTCGTTGGGATACCTACGAGCAGTACTTC	CSASRWDTYEQYF
NA	TRBJ2-1	TRBV12-3/TRBV12-4	few	TGTGCCAGCAGCCCCTCCGGGCGCCAGTTCTTC	CASSPSGRQFF
NA	TRBJ2-7	TRBV30	NA	TGTGCCTGGAGTGTAGCCCCCTACGAGCAGTACTTC	CAWSVAPYEQYF
NA	TRBJ2-7	TRBV5-5	NA	TGTGCCAGCAGCTTGGGCACTAAAAGCTCCTACGAGCAGTACTTC	CASSLGTKSSYEQYF
TRBD2	TRBJ2-7	TRBV18	NA	TGTGCCAGCTCATCCGGGACTAGCATTCTCTACGAGCAGTACTTC	CASSSGTSILYEQYF
NA	TRBJ2-5	TRBV21-1	NA	TGTGCCAGCAGCAAAAAGGACAGGGCGCCGGGGACCCAGTACTTC	CASSKKDRAPGTQYF
NA	TRBJ1-4	TRBV20-1	NA	TGCAGTGCTAGAGTCACGGGGGGGAGAATGTTTTTT	CSARVTGGRMFF
NA	TRBJ2-2	TRBV29-1	few	TGCAGCGTCGGGGAGGCCCACACCGGGGAGCTGTTTTTT	CSVGEAHTGELFF
NA	TRBJ2-2	TRBV20-1	NA	TGCAGTGCTAGAGGATTTGAGGGCCCCGGGGAGCTGTTTTTT	CSARGFEGPGELFF
TRBD2	TRBJ2-1	TRBV28	NA	TGTGCCAGCAGCGAACTCGGTGGTTCTAGCGGGAGCCATGAGCAGTTCTTC	CASSELGGSSGSHEQFF
TRBD2	TRBJ2-5	TRBV5-1	many	TGCGCCAGCAGCTTGGCCCCAGCGGGGGATGGCGAGACCCAGTACTTC	CASSLAPAGDGETQYF
TRBD2	TRBJ2-2	TRBV15	NA	TGTGCCACCAGCAGATCACTAGCGGGGACCGGGGAGCTGTTTTTT	CATSRSLAGTGELFF
TRBD1	TRBJ1-4	TRBV2	few	TGTGCCAGCAGCCCCGACAGGGACAGCCGAAGTTTT	CASSPDRDSRSF
NA	TRBJ2-7	TRBV10-3	few	TGTGCCATCAGTGAGGGCCGTGGGGAGCAGTACTTC	CAISEGRGEQYF
TRBD1	TRBJ2-7	TRBV15	NA	TGTGCCACCAGCAGAGATCGGGCAGGGGGTTTATACGAGCAGTACTTC	CATSRDRAGGLYEQYF
NA	TRBJ1-3	TRBV5-1	few	TGCGCCAGCAGCGCCGCAGGGATTTCTGGAAACACCATATATTTT	CASSAAGISGNTIYF
NA	TRBJ2-1	TRBV27	NA	TGTGCCAGCAGGCGAAGTGGGGACGGTGAGCAGTTCTTC	CASRRSGDGEQFF
TRBD1	TRBJ2-3	TRBV20-1	NA	TGCAGTGCTCCTTGGACAGGGAGCACAGATACGCAGTATTTT	CSAPWTGSTDTQYF
NA	TRBJ2-2	TRBV2	NA	TGTGCCAGCACCGGGCAGGGCGGTTCCGGGGAGCTGTTTTTT	CASTGQGGSGELFF
NA	TRBJ1-5	TRBV5-5	NA	TGTGCCAGCAGCGCAGGGGTAGGGGATCAGCCCCAGCATTTT	CASSAGVGDQPQHF
NA	TRBJ2-7	TRBV10-3	few	TGTGCCATAAAAGACAGCTCTTCCTACGAGCAGTACTTC	CAIKDSSSYEQYF
NA	TRBJ1-2	TRBV7-9	NA	TGTGCCAGCAGCTTAGCGACGACAGGTCGCCTTACCTTC	CASSLATTGRLTF
NA	TRBJ1-6	TRBV5-6	NA	TGTGCCAGCAGCGCCCAGGGTGCGCGTGGTTCACCCCTCCACTTT	CASSAQGARGSPLHF
NA	TRBJ1-1	TRBV10-3	NA	TGTGCCATCAGGACGGGTCTAGACACTGAAGCTTTCTTT	CAIRTGLDTEAFF
TRBD1	TRBJ2-5	TRBV11-3	few	TGTGCCAGCAGCTGGGGACAGGGAGCAAGAAGGTCGGAGACCCAGTACTTC	CASSWGQGARRSETQYF
TRBD2	TRBJ2-7	TRBV7-2	NA	TGTGCCAGCAGCATTCTAGCGGGAGCCCCCTACGAGCAGTACTTC	CASSILAGAPYEQYF
NA	TRBJ1-5	TRBV20-1	few	TGCAGTGCTAGCCCACAGGGCAATCAGCCCCAGCATTTT	CSASPQGNQPQHF
NA	TRBJ2-4	TRBV2	NA	TGTGCCAGCAGTACCCCCTCCGGAGCCAAAAACATTCAGTACTTC	CASSTPSGAKNIQYF
NA	TRBJ1-2	TRBV25-1	few	TGTGCCAGCCACCAGGCTAACTATGGCTACACCTTC	CASHQANYGYTF
NA	TRBJ2-6	TRBV5-1	many	TGCGCCAGCAGTGACACCATCGTCCTGACTTTC	CASSDTIVLTF
NA	TRBJ2-3	TRBV7-8	few	TGTGCCAGCGAAGCCTGGAAGGGCACAGATACGCAGTATTTT	CASEAWKGTDTQYF
NA	TRBJ1-6	TRBV20-1	NA	TGCAGTGCTAGAGACCCTGACAGATTTTATAATTCACCCCTCCACTTT	CSARDPDRFYNSPLHF
NA	TRBJ1-2	TRBV29-1	NA	TGCAGCGTTGAAGACCGACAGAATTATGGCTACACCTTC	CSVEDRQNYGYTF
NA	TRBJ2-7	TRBV15	few	TGTGCCACCAGCAGAGATTATGCAGGGGAACACGAGCAGTACTTC	CATSRDYAGEHEQYF
NA	TRBJ2-1	TRBV12-3/TRBV12-4	NA	TGTGCCAGCAGCTCCTGGGGGGCCGGGAGCGTAGGTGAGCAGTTCTTC	CASSSWGAGSVGEQFF
NA	TRBJ1-2	TRBV10-3	few	TGTGCCACGGCCGGGGGTTATGGCTACACCTTC	CATAGGYGYTF
NA	TRBJ2-5	TRBV5-1	NA	TGCGCCAGCAGCTTGTCCACATTCCAAGAGACCCAGTACTTC	CASSLSTFQETQYF
NA	TRBJ2-3	TRBV5-1	few	TGCGCCAGCAGGGTCGGGATGCCAAGCACAGATACGCAGTATTTT	CASRVGMPSTDTQYF
NA	TRBJ2-1	TRBV7-2	few	TGTGCCAGCAGCTTAGCAGTAGTTGGGTTTAATGAGCAGTTCTTC	CASSLAVVGFNEQFF
NA	TRBJ2-2	TRBV18	NA	TGTGCCAGCTCCCTCCTTGGAGGGGCGGGGAAGAACACCGGGGAGCTGTTTTTT	CASSLLGGAGKNTGELFF
NA	TRBJ2-5	TRBV7-2	few	TGTGCCAGCAGCTTCGGGGGATTACAAGAGACCCAGTACTTC	CASSFGGLQETQYF
NA	TRBJ1-1	TRBV6-2/TRBV6-3	NA	TGTGCCAGCAGCCAGGACAGCATGAACACTGAAGCTTTCTTT	CASSQDSMNTEAFF
NA	TRBJ1-1	TRBV20-1	few	TGCAGTGTTGGGCAGGGTCCATCCACTGAAGCTTTCTTT	CSVGQGPSTEAFF
NA	TRBJ2-2	TRBV20-1	few	TGCAGTGCTAGACCCGGGAGCAGGGACGGGGAGCTGTTTTTT	CSARPGSRDGELFF
NA	TRBJ1-5	TRBV6-1	few	TGTGCCAGCAGTCCTCGGACGTACAATCAGCCCCAGCATTTT	CASSPRTYNQPQHF
NA	TRBJ1-1	TRBV12-3/TRBV12-4	NA	TGTGCCAGCAGTGTTGACAGAATGAACACTGAAGCTTTCTTT	CASSVDRMNTEAFF
NA	TRBJ1-2	TRBV24-1	NA	TGTGCCACCAGTGACCCTGGGCTTAACTATGGCTACACCTTC	CATSDPGLNYGYTF
NA	TRBJ1-1	TRBV7-2	few	TGTGCCAGCAGCATTTCCCGACAGAACACTGAAGCTTTCTTT	CASSISRQNTEAFF
NA	TRBJ2-1	TRBV3-1	NA	TGTGCCAGCAGCCAAGTTTTGGCCAGTTCCTACAATGAGCAGTTCTTC	CASSQVLASSYNEQFF